The 9 T cell receptor beta chains below all came from one sample that was sequenced in a study of cytomegalovirus exposure and HLA in healthy donors (dated by TCRdb to 2016 to 2017). The library was produced with the immunoSEQ multiplex PCR assay. The multiplex PCR relied on a mix of 60 forward primers for TCR Vbeta segments and 13 reverse primers for TCR Jbeta segments. TCRdb re-hosts the immuneACCESS table, in-frame sequences only. Its copies lack some clones; in the studies checked, an unresolved V gene accounts for under half of them, and the cause for the rest is not known. This sample comprises about 59,000 clones, roughly 83% of them detected only once. 1.5% to 2% of the sample goes to the ten largest clones. The sample consisted of PBMCs. The receptors here all came from a human donor in good health.

There are a few counts of this clone. J is TRBJ1-4 and V is TRBV29-1; the match to TRBD1 covers 8 bases. The CDR3 totals 14 residues. With V trimmed by 3 bases and J by 4 bases, 4 bases remained unmatched. Per germline, CDR1 SQVTM and CDR2 ANQGSEA. The CDR3 DNA is TGCAGCGTTGAGGGGACAGGAGATAATGAAAAACTGTTTTTT. Its protein is CSVEGTGDNEKLFF.

This chain links TRBV7-6 with TRBJ2-1; D might be TRBD1 (5 bases). Germline lookup yields CDR1 SGHVS and CDR2 FNYEAQ. Deletions cut 5 bases from V and 5 bases from J, with 10 bases between. This CDR3 contains 13 residues. DNA for the CDR3: TGTGCCAGCAGCGCAGGGTTCAACAATGAGCAGTTCTTC. This gives the protein CASSAGFNNEQFF.

The rearrangement uses TRBV7-3 and TRBJ2-5, with 12 bases lining up with TRBD2. V lost 5 bases and J lost 1; bases outside the gene matches: 5. CDR1 SGHTA and CDR2 FQGTGA come from the germline V gene. The CDR3 consists of 16 residues. For the CDR3, the DNA is TGTGCCAGCAGCCCAGGACTAGCGGGACCCCAAGAGACCCAGTACTTC. It encodes CASSPGLAGPQETQYF.

A single count supports this clone. The chain is built from TRBV7-9 and TRBJ2-1; 8 bases map to TRBD1. The CDR3 totals 14 residues. With 3 bases clipped from V and 5 bases from J, the junction kept 3 bases outside the gene matches. Germline CDR1 SEHNR, CDR2 FQNEAQ (reference sequence). For the CDR3, the DNA is TGTGCCAGCAGCTTGAGACAGGGGAACAATGAGCAGTTCTTC. Protein product: CASSLRQGNNEQFF.

The chain joins TRBV4-2 to TRBJ2-7; TRBD2 is a possible D gene (5 bases). Germline V gives CDR1 LGHNA, CDR2 YNFKEQ. Trimming pared 4 bases from V and 5 bases from J, leaving 18 bases between. The CDR3 extends over 15 amino acids. The CDR3 DNA sequence: TGTGCCAGCAGCCCCTCCCACCTTAGCGTGCACGAGCAGTACTTC. Translating it yields CASSPSHLSVHEQYF.

The chain links TRBV9 to TRBJ1-2; D is perhaps TRBD1 (6 bases). Germline V gene sequence: CDR1 SGDLS, CDR2 YYNGEE. Trimming took off 0 bases at V and 4 bases at J, with 10 bases between the two ends. The CDR3 runs to 14 residues. CDR3 in amino acids: CASSVVVRGYGYTF. The CDR3 DNA reads TGTGCCAGCAGCGTAGTTGTCAGGGGCTATGGCTACACCTTC.

The genes are TRBV4-1 and TRBJ1-6; D unresolved. The V gene's germline CDR1 is MGHRA and CDR2 YSYEKL. The CDR3 contains 17 residues. The ends were cut back, 1 base at V and 6 bases at J, with 16 bases in the middle. CDR3 region: CASSQGWRRNLNSPLHF. The DNA of the CDR3 is TGCGCCAGCAGCCAAGGGTGGCGGCGGAACCTTAATTCACCCCTCCACTTT.

A word on this clone: A read error may produce the germline difference seen at one junction end. The chain joins TRBV7-2 to TRBJ2-2; 10 nucleotides line up with TRBD1. CDR3 length equals 16 residues. CDR1 is SGHTA and CDR2 is FQGNSA in the germline V gene. CDR3 region: CASSLAGQGNAGELFF. The CDR3 DNA follows: TGTGCCAGCAGCTTAGCGGGACAGGGGAACGCCGGGGAGCTGTTTTTT.

The rearrangement links TRBV19 to TRBJ2-1, with 7 bases aligning to TRBD2. This CDR3 spans 14 amino acids. J gave up 5 bases and V 7 bases, and 8 bases lay outside the gene matches. From germline, CDR1 is LNHDA and CDR2 SQIVND (reference sequence). The CDR3 is CASTSSGKNNEQFF. The CDR3 bases are TGTGCCAGTACCTCCAGCGGGAAAAACAATGAGCAGTTCTTC.